This TCR beta chain was captured by sequencing in a study of blood T cell repertoires in COVID-19. Study-level background: Some COVID-19 samples were acute and others convalescent; all came from the United States, Italy and Spain. T cells, B-cell-depleted T cells, or PBMCs provided the cDNA or gDNA that served as material.

In the authors' workflow: Estimated nucleated cell counts came from reference gene primer amplification. Generated by immunoSEQ multiplex PCR, the TCRdb table keeps only in-frame clones and is missing some. That table furnishes V, J and clone size, whereas the DNA furnished D and trimming. The data hold over 250,000 clones, with approximately 89% observed a single time. The CDR3 runs to 16 residues. Germline V gene lookup returns CDR1 SGHRS and CDR2 YFSETQ. The germline V and J ends were trimmed by 0 bases and 0 bases, with 10 bases remaining between them. The sample consisted of peripheral blood. The V and J genes are TRBV5-1 and TRBJ1-5; TRBD1 is a possible D gene (6 bases). The clonotype was recovered from a woman between 55 and 75 years old with acute or convalescent COVID-19. CDR3 protein: CASSLEGTYSNQPQHF. CDR3 coding DNA: TGCGCCAGCAGCTTGGAGGGGACATATAGCAATCAGCCCCAGCATTTT.